This T cell receptor (beta chain) was recorded in a study of beta chain features in type 1 diabetes. Overall study results and limits: Junctions at VDJ sites from type 1 diabetes patients had fewer insertions and more deletions. The influence of HLA type on TCRB rearrangement stayed undetermined.

CD4+ naive, central memory, regulatory and stem cell-like memory subsets were isolated by sorting on CD45RO/CCR7/CD25/CD127/CD95/CD27. Germline lookup yields CDR1 SQVTM and CDR2 ANQGSEA. The CDR3 contains 15 residues. The junction had 6 bases not matched to a gene; V was cut back by 1 base and J by 4 bases. This clone came up many times. The antigen is undetermined. The investigators reverse transcribed all of the isolated RNA, so they sequenced expressed TCRB transcripts. Measured with immunoSEQ multiplex PCR; TCRdb has only the in-frame clones, and not every one. The sample yields about 180,000 clones, about 13% seen once.

Sequenced sample: central memory CD4+ T cells from blood. This chain uses TRBV29-1 with TRBJ2-1, with 8 positions matching TRBD1. The origin of this receptor is a young woman in good health. DNA for the CDR3: TGCAGCGTTGAAGCGCCGGGACAGGCTTACAATGAGCAGTTCTTC. Protein product: CSVEAPGQAYNEQFF.